This T cell receptor (beta chain) was sequenced for a study of blood T cell repertoires in COVID-19. Study information: Specimens from acute and convalescent COVID-19 originated in the United States, Italy and Spain. The cDNA or gDNA used as material had been derived from T cells, B-cell-depleted T cells, or PBMCs.

A Seattle source enrolled patients during active infection and followed them longitudinally. As processed by the authors: Amplified reference gene primers provided the basis for estimating nucleated cell counts. This table comes from immunoSEQ multiplex PCR, and its TCRdb copy is limited to in-frame clones, with some not included. D and trimming were read from the DNA, whereas the V and J calls and clone size are those reported in that table. Here the sample spans approximately 500,000 clones, approximately 89% being singletons. Germline CDR1 and CDR2: SGHDT and YYEEEE. The V end was cut by 4 bases, the J end by 6 bases, with 20 bases between. The CDR3 has 15 amino acids.

This clonotype was obtained from a man between 18 and 29 years old with COVID-19, enrolled during active disease. This chain connects TRBV5-6 to TRBJ2-7, with D maybe TRBD2 (6 bases). The sample comprised peripheral blood. The CDR3 region has the DNA TGTGCCAGCAGCATCCTGACTAGGGAGAACGGCGAGCAGTACTTC. It specifies CASSILTRENGEQYF.